Listed below are T cell receptor beta chains from one sample, sequenced in a study of blood T cell repertoires in COVID-19. Sequencing used immunoSEQ multiplex PCR; TCRdb keeps in-frame clones, though not all of them. This repertoire shows around 130,000 clones, 84% found once; its top ten account for approximately 12%. The sequenced material came from peripheral blood. The receptors here all came from a woman in her twenties or thirties who had recovered from COVID-19. CDR3s include the opening cysteine and the closing phenylalanine or tryptophan. A D gene is named only where the DNA matches it firmly. Clone sizes are given selectively: once, few, many, or a class where the clone is expanded.

clone_size,d_call,j_call,v_call,cdr3_nt,cdr3_aa
-,-,TRBJ1-1,TRBV28,TGTGCCAGCAGGGGGAGTCAGGCCACTGAAGCTTTCTTT,CASRGSQATEAFF
-,TRBD1,TRBJ1-2,TRBV10-3,TGTGCCATGTCCCAGCCAGGGGGCCATGGCTACACCTTC,CAMSQPGGHGYTF
-,TRBD1,TRBJ1-2,TRBV10-2,TGCGCCAGCAGCTACGGACAGGGGGAGGGCTACACCTTC,CASSYGQGEGYTF
once,-,TRBJ1-2,TRBV27,TGTGCCAGCAGTCCAGAGTTGGGGGGAGGGTTTGGCTACACCTTC,CASSPELGGGFGYTF
-,-,TRBJ2-1,TRBV5-1,TGCGCCAGCAGCTTCTCCGTACTCAAGGGGTACAATGAGCAGTTCTTC,CASSFSVLKGYNEQFF
-,TRBD1,TRBJ2-3,TRBV3-1/TRBV3-2,TGTGCCAGCAGCCAAAGGGGGAGGACAGGGTGGGATACGCAGTATTTT,CASSQRGRTGWDTQYF
-,-,TRBJ2-1,TRBV4-2,TGTGCCAGCAGCCAAGAGACAAGGGGCCACAATGAGCAGTTCTTC,CASSQETRGHNEQFF
-,TRBD1,TRBJ2-7,TRBV2,TGTGCCAGCAGCGCGGTTTTGGGGACAGGGCCCTACGAGCAGTACTTC,CASSAVLGTGPYEQYF
-,TRBD2,TRBJ2-7,TRBV2,TGTGCCAGCATGGGGGGCGGGAGGCCTTACGGGGAGCAGTACTTC,CASMGGGRPYGEQYF
once,TRBD2,TRBJ2-3,TRBV5-1,TGCGCCAGCAGCTTGGAGGCGGGAGGGCCCGCAGATACGCAGTATTTT,CASSLEAGGPADTQYF
-,-,TRBJ1-1,TRBV6-4,TGTGCCAGCAGTGTCCAGGAGAACACTGAAGCTTTCTTT,CASSVQENTEAFF
once,TRBD1,TRBJ1-3,TRBV7-9,TGTGCCAGCAGCGCTCGGACAGGGGGAGACACCATATATTTT,CASSARTGGDTIYF
-,TRBD2,TRBJ2-3,TRBV30,TGTGCCTGGAGTCCGGGGAGCTCTAGCGGAGATACGCAGTATTTT,CAWSPGSSSGDTQYF
-,-,TRBJ2-1,TRBV29-1,TGCAGCTGTGCGTACAATGAGCAGTTCTTC,CSCAYNEQFF
-,-,TRBJ2-3,TRBV6-6,TGTGCCAGCAGTCATATCCCGGGACAAGGAGACACAGATACGCAGTATTTT,CASSHIPGQGDTDTQYF
few,-,TRBJ2-1,TRBV25-1,TGTGCCAGTGGGAAGGCGGGAACTCATGAGCAGTTCTTC,CASGKAGTHEQFF
-,-,TRBJ2-2,TRBV30,TGTGCCTGGAGTGTAAGCCGATCCGGGGAGCTGTTTTTT,CAWSVSRSGELFF
few,-,TRBJ1-2,TRBV6-2/TRBV6-3,TGTGCCAGCAGTTATAGGACAACTAACTATGGCTACACCTTC,CASSYRTTNYGYTF
-,TRBD1,TRBJ1-6,TRBV9,TGTGCCAGCAGCGCAAAAGGACAGGCGTCCTATAATTCACCCCTCCACTTT,CASSAKGQASYNSPLHF
-,TRBD2,TRBJ2-7,TRBV5-1,TGCGCCAGCAGCAGTGCGGTGGGAGGGTCCTACGAGCAGTACTTC,CASSSAVGGSYEQYF
-,-,TRBJ1-2,TRBV11-2,TGTGCCAGCAGCTTAGCGGCCCTAAAGACAGTTTATGGCTACACCTTC,CASSLAALKTVYGYTF
-,TRBD2,TRBJ2-7,TRBV5-1,TGCGCCAGCAGCTTGGGTCATGTAGGCTCAAGCGGGAGACTTACCTACGAGCAGTACTTC,CASSLGHVGSSGRLTYEQYF
-,-,TRBJ1-5,TRBV12-3/TRBV12-4,TGTGCCAGCAGTTTCGGGGAAAATCAGCCCCAGCATTTT,CASSFGENQPQHF
-,-,TRBJ2-2,TRBV3-1/TRBV3-2,TGTGCCAGCAGCCCGTCGAACGGGGTTGGAGGCACCGGGGAGCTGTTTTTT,CASSPSNGVGGTGELFF
-,-,TRBJ2-7,TRBV19,TGTGCCAGTAGTATAGGCGGGGGCAGGGGAGTCGACGAGCAGTACTTC,CASSIGGGRGVDEQYF
-,TRBD2,TRBJ2-1,TRBV6-2/TRBV6-3,TGTGCCAGCAGTAGCCCTAGCGGGGGTCTCGATGAGCAGTTCTTC,CASSSPSGGLDEQFF
few,-,TRBJ2-5,TRBV28,TGTGCCAGCATTCAAGACTACAGGGATCGTAAAGAGACCCAGTACTTC,CASIQDYRDRKETQYF
-,TRBD1,TRBJ1-2,TRBV18,TGTGCCAGCTCACCAGCGACAGGGTATGAAGGCTACACCTTC,CASSPATGYEGYTF